This is a list of T cell receptor beta chains from one sample in a study of cytomegalovirus exposure and HLA in healthy donors. Assay used: immunoSEQ multiplex PCR; TCRdb lists only in-frame clones, some missing. The top ten clones hold over 15% of a sample with 95,000 to 150,000 clones, 70% to 90% of them seen once. Sequenced input: PBMCs. The receptors stem from a man aged 18 to 30 in good health and CMV-seropositive. Both conserved end residues are part of each CDR3. D genes are given only for firm matches. Some rows mark clone size as missing; the rest say once, few, many or name a class of expanded clone.

d_gene,v_gene,j_gene,abundance,CDR3aa,CDR3nt
TRBD1,TRBV2,TRBJ2-7,-,CASNPWQGDYEQYF,TGTGCCAGCAACCCGTGGCAGGGGGACTACGAGCAGTACTTC
TRBD1,TRBV30,TRBJ2-7,once,CAWSVGQGYEQYF,TGTGCCTGGAGTGTGGGACAGGGCTACGAGCAGTACTTC
TRBD1,TRBV7-2,TRBJ2-7,-,CASSATGTVSYEQYF,TGTGCCAGCAGCGCCACCGGGACAGTCTCCTACGAGCAGTACTTC
-,TRBV7-9,TRBJ1-1,-,CASSLVKGSGTEAFF,TGTGCCAGCAGCTTAGTAAAAGGGAGTGGCACTGAAGCTTTCTTT
-,TRBV2,TRBJ2-3,-,CASSEVRGGNTQYF,TGTGCCAGCAGTGAAGTGCGGGGCGGAAATACGCAGTATTTT
-,TRBV2,TRBJ1-2,-,CASSEALGAYNYGYTF,TGTGCCAGCAGTGAAGCGTTGGGAGCTTATAACTATGGCTACACCTTC
TRBD2,TRBV2,TRBJ2-3,-,CASSGRGGASTDTQYF,TGTGCCAGCAGTGGCCGCGGGGGGGCTAGCACAGATACGCAGTATTTT
-,TRBV7-6,TRBJ2-1,-,CASSPSNEQFF,TGTGCCAGCAGCCCCTCCAATGAGCAGTTCTTC
-,TRBV6-1,TRBJ1-2,-,CASSEWRDGAWFGYTF,TGTGCCAGCAGTGAATGGAGGGATGGGGCTTGGTTTGGCTACACCTTC
-,TRBV19,TRBJ1-1,-,CASSVARVSTEAFF,TGTGCCAGTAGTGTGGCCAGGGTTTCCACTGAAGCTTTCTTT
TRBD1,TRBV7-2,TRBJ1-1,-,CASSQRDRRTEAFF,TGTGCCAGCAGCCAGAGGGACAGACGGACTGAAGCTTTCTTT
-,TRBV2,TRBJ2-7,-,CASSAYEQYF,TGTGCCAGCAGTGCTTACGAGCAGTACTTC
-,TRBV14,TRBJ1-2,-,CASSQDNRGGPNGYTF,TGTGCCAGCAGCCAAGATAATAGAGGAGGACCTAATGGCTACACCTTC
TRBD2,TRBV18,TRBJ2-3,few,CASSPPVAGGKDTQYF,TGTGCCAGCTCACCACCAGTAGCGGGGGGGAAAGATACGCAGTATTTT
-,TRBV1,TRBJ2-1,-,CTSSQYNGGYNEQFF,TGCACCAGCAGCCAATACAACGGGGGGTACAATGAGCAGTTCTTC
TRBD2,TRBV4-2,TRBJ2-5,-,CASSLVGWGSGVETQYF,TGTGCCAGCAGCCTGGTCGGGTGGGGTAGCGGGGTAGAGACCCAGTACTTC
TRBD1,TRBV28,TRBJ1-5,-,CASSPQGANQPQHF,TGTGCCAGCAGCCCACAGGGGGCCAATCAGCCCCAGCATTTT
TRBD2,TRBV6-1,TRBJ2-1,-,CASSSSGGSYNEQFF,TGTGCCAGCTCCTCTAGCGGGGGGTCCTACAATGAGCAGTTCTTC
TRBD1,TRBV28,TRBJ2-7,-,CASSLNSGTGLLDEQYF,TGTGCCAGCAGTTTAAATTCCGGGACAGGGTTATTAGACGAGCAGTACTTC
-,TRBV18,TRBJ2-5,-,CASSPLEARETQYF,TGTGCCAGCTCACCACTTGAAGCTCGGGAGACCCAGTACTTC
-,TRBV2,TRBJ2-1,-,CASSELASFSYNEQFF,TGTGCCAGCAGTGAACTAGCATCTTTCTCCTACAATGAGCAGTTCTTC
TRBD1,TRBV15,TRBJ2-5,-,CATSRALQGAQETQYF,TGTGCCACCAGCAGAGCTTTACAGGGGGCACAAGAGACCCAGTACTTC